The subject of this entry is one T cell receptor beta chain. This clone's antigen is unknown. Base qualities are not provided; no much larger clone lies one nucleotide away. This entry comes from a study of OX40 agonist ivuxolimab in advanced cancers. At the level of the whole study: Ivuxolimab was a fully human IgG2 agonistic monoclonal antibody targeting the costimulatory receptor OX40 (CD134). Intravenous ivuxolimab was administered to patients every 2 weeks at six dose levels: 0.01, 0.1, 0.3, 1.5, 3 and 10 mg/kg. Among the roughly 50 dose-escalation patients, around 19 had hepatocellular carcinoma, roughly 15 melanoma, 9 renal cell carcinoma and 9 head and neck cancer. A male proportion of around 83% and a mean age of approximately 62 years, ranging from roughly 23 to 90, were recorded for the dose-escalation cohort. Patients were allowed to have had prior anti-PD-1, anti-PD-L1 or anti-CTLA-4 therapy, and approximately 40% of the dose-escalation patients had been treated with checkpoint inhibitors. Partial responses occurred in three dose-escalation patients, of whom one had hepatocellular carcinoma and two had cutaneous melanoma. Peripheral TCRbeta sequencing was intended to test whether TCR sequence diversity was altered and clonal T-cell expansion was caused by ivuxolimab. The paper describes the monotherapy dose-escalation part (N of about 55 patients) of the phase I trial of ivuxolimab.

What the authors observed across the whole study: At doses of 0.1 to 3.0 mg/kg, clonal expansion of both CD4+ and CD8+ blood T cells was observed from baseline to week 6. In the 0.1-3.0 mg/kg groups, partial responders had among the lowest normalized peripheral clonal expansion, particularly in CD8+ T cells. The antigen specificity of the peripheral T cells that underwent clonal expansion was not determined. After ivuxolimab, more expanded clones were found on average in CD8+ T cells than in CD4+ T cells. Low levels of normalized T-cell clonal expansion were also shown by some nonresponding patients.

The CDR1 and CDR2 encoded by the germline V gene are SGHRS and YFSETQ. After removal of 4 bases from V and 7 bases from J, the junction retains 4 bases not matched to a gene. The CDR3, from cysteine to phenylalanine, totals 13 residues. Only CDR3 DNA remains: 39 bases, in frame from the first base. Genomic DNA was isolated from the sorted cells so that the TCRbeta CDR3 region could be sequenced. The immunoSEQ Assay was used to sequence the TCRbeta CDR3 regions. The source is immuneACCESS, and TCRdb retained only in-frame sequences with V and J called. Part of the clones is not carried over; for the studies checked, unresolved V genes explain less than half of this, and the remainder is unexplained. The sample table lists more than 25,000 clones, about 88% of them with a count of one. The ten biggest clones cover roughly a quarter of the sample. The trial excluded patients who had a history of autoimmune disease or who were on systemic immunosuppression. In every dose cohort, peripheral blood was drawn for TCR sequencing at baseline, cycle 4 day 1, and cycle 7 day 1. The samples were taken from a phase I, first-in-human, multicenter, open-label dose-escalation trial of ivuxolimab. Adults with locally advanced or metastatic melanoma, renal cell, hepatocellular, or head and neck squamous cell carcinoma were enrolled in the trial. Before TCR sequencing, CD4+ and CD8+ T cells were separately sorted from peripheral blood.

The sample here was CD4+ or CD8+ T cells sorted from blood, taken in a trial of the OX40 agonist ivuxolimab. The chain employs TRBV5-1 and TRBJ2-1; TRBD2 matches 8 bases in the middle. This clonotype originated in an adult with an advanced solid tumor such as melanoma, head and neck, liver or kidney cancer. The CDR3 here reads CASSPPSGNEQFF. DNA sequence: TGCGCCAGCAGCCCTCCTAGCGGGAATGAGCAGTTCTTC.